This paragraph reports one TCR beta chain. Its matching antigen is unknown. The PCR ran on 60 Vbeta and 13 Jbeta primers. Profiled with immunoSEQ multiplex PCR; TCRdb holds only in-frame clones, not every one. The sample gives approximately 150,000 clones, around 75% of which show up once; about 4.5% is in the top ten. The source of the sample is a study of cytomegalovirus exposure and HLA in healthy donors. Whole-study results and caveats: V- and J-gene trimming in TCR beta was tied to a missense DCLRE1C variant by an analysis performed later. Analyzed later, most CMV-associated TCR beta chains appeared HLA-restricted.

The receptor was derived from a man between 18 and 29 years old in good health and CMV-seropositive. Sequencing was done on a sample of PBMCs.

The CDR3 sequence is CASSVAGGTGANVLTF. The DNA for the CDR3 is TGTGCCAGCAGCGTAGCCGGGGGAACTGGGGCCAACGTCCTGACTTTC. The chain uses TRBV9 and TRBJ2-6; TRBD2 is a possible D gene (6 bases). Per germline, CDR1 SGDLS and CDR2 YYNGEE. The V gene lost 0 bases and the J gene lost 2 bases, with 9 bases spanning the gap. The CDR3 covers 16 residues.